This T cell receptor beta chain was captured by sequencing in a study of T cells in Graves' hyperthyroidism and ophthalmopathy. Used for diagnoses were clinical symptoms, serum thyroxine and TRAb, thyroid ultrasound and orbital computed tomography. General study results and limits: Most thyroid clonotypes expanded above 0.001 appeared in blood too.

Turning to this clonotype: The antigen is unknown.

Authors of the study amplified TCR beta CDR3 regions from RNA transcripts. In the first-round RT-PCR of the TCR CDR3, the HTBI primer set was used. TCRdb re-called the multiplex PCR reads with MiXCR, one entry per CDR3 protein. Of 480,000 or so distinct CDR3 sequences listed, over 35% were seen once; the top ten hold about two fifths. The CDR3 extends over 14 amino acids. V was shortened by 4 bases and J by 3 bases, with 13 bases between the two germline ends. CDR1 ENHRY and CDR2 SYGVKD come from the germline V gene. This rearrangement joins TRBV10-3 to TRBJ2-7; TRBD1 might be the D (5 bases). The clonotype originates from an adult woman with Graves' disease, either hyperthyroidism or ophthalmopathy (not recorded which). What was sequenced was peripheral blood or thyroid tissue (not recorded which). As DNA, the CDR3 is TGTGCCATCAGTGGTACGACCAGGGACTACGAGCAGTACTTC. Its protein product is CAISGTTRDYEQYF.